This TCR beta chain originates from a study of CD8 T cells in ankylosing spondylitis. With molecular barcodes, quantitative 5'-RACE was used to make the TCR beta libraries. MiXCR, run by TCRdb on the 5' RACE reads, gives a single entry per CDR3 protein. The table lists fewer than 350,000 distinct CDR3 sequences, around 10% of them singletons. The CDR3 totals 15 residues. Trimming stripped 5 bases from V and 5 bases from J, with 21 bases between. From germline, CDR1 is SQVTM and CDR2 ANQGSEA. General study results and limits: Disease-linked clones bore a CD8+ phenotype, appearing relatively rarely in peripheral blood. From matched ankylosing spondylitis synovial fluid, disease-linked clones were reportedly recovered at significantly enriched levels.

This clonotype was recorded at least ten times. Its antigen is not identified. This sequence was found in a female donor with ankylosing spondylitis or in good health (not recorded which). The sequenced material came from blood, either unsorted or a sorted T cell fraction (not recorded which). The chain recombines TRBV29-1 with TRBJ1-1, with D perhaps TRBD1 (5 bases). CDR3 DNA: TGCAGCGTTTTTACCCCTCAGGGTGGGGGAACTGAAGCTTTCTTT. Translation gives CSVFTPQGGGTEAFF.